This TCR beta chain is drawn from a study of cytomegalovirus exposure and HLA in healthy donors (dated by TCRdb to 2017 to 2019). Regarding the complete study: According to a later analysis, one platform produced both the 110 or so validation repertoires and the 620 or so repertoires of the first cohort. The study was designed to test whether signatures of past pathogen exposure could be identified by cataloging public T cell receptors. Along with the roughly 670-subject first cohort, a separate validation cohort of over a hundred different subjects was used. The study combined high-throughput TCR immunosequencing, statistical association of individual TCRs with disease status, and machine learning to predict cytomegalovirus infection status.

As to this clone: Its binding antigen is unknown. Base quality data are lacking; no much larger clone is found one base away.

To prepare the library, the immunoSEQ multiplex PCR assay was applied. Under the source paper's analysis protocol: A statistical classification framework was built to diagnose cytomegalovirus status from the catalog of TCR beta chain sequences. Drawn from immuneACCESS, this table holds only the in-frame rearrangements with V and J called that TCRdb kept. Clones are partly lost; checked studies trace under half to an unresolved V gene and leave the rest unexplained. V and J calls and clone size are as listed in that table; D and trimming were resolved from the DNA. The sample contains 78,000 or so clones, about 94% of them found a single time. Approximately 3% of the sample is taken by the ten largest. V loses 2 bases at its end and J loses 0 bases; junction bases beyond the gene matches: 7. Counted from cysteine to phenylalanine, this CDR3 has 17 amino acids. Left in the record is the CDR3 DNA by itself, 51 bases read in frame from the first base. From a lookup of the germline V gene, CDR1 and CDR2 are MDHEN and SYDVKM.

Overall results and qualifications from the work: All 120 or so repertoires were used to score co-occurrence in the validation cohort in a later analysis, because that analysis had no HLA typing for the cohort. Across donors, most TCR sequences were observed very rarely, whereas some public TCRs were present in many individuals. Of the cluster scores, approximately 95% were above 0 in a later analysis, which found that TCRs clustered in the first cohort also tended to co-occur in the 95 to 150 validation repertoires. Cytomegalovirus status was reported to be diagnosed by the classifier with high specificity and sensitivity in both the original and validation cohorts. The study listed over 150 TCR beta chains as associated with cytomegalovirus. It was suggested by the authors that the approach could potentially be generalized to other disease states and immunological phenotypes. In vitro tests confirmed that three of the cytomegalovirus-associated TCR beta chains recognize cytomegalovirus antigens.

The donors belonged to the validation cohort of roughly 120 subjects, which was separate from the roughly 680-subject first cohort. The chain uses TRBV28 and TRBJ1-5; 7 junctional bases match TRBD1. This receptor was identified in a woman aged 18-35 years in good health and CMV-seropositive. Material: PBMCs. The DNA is TGTGCCAGCAGTTTACGAGGGGGCCCATATAGCAATCAGCCCCAGCATTTT. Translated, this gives CASSLRGGPYSNQPQHF.